This TCR beta chain is drawn from a study of shared clonotypes between healthy human individuals. Study-level information: Those who served as donors were two women and three men between the ages of 18 and 49. Whole-study results and caveats: The study found lower generation probabilities in non-shared clonotypes than in those shared by all four donors. The study sampled only blood, and tissue repertoires likely differ.

Selected positively for CCR7 and CD45RO-negative, naive CD8 cells excluded terminally differentiated effector memory CD45RA+ cells. The CDR3 length is 14 residues. CDR1 and CDR2 from the germline V gene are SGHVS and FQNEAQ. The V end lost 3 bases, the J end lost 2 bases, and 11 bases lay between the germline ends. On this clone: What it binds is not known.

In the sorted-subset replicate PCRs, around 200 ng DNA, 25,000 to 35,000 T cell genomes, was used. TCRdb's table, derived via immunoSEQ multiplex PCR, lists solely in-frame clones and lacks some. The repertoire holds roughly 2,000,000 clones, with around 95% as singletons. The chain employs TRBV7-8 and TRBJ2-7; maybe TRBD2 (5 bases). This sequence originates from a young man in good health. Some clones in this sample may be carry-over from other donors' samples. Sequences were obtained from naive CD8+ T cells from PBMCs. The chain's CDR3 is CASSFGVLTYEQYF. DNA for the CDR3: TGTGCCAGCAGCTTCGGGGTTTTAACCTACGAGCAGTACTTC.